This TCR beta chain was observed in a study of regulatory T cells in long-lasting Graves disease. TCR beta libraries were built with iRepertoire HTBI primers and Arm-PCR of CDR3 regions. In TCRdb, the multiplex PCR reads were re-called with MiXCR into one record per CDR3 protein. The sample carries over 450,000 distinct CDR3 sequences, around 12% recorded once. Time point defined: newly diagnosed GD, antithyroid drugs for less than 3 months. PBMC-derived RNA was used for the TCR library. This clonotype has more than one count but fewer than ten. Looked up from germline, CDR1 is KGHDR and CDR2 is SFDVKD. The CDR3 covers 15 residues. Trimming took 3 bases from V and 2 from J; bases not matched to a gene: 5. These same data were also listed under a study on T cells in Graves' hyperthyroidism and ophthalmopathy.

The V and J genes are TRBV24-1 and TRBJ2-5; 7 bases align to TRBD1. This clonotype was obtained from a young woman with Graves disease. The sequencing here drew on peripheral blood mononuclear cells (PBMCs), taken at new diagnosis, from a patient treated with antithyroid drugs. CDR3 protein: CATSDRDSPQETQYF. The CDR3 region has the DNA TGTGCCACCAGTGATAGGGACAGTCCACAAGAGACCCAGTACTTC.